The 3 T cell receptor delta chains in this list originate from one sample, sequenced in a study of gamma-delta chains in newborns, infants, children. TCRdb reanalysed the reads via CATT. Seen here are approximately 1,900 delta-chain clones, approximately 3% observed once, and the top ten hold around 10%. Input material: blood. The receptors stem from a child in good health.

This clone was recorded a few times. This DNA's translation differs at residue 7 from TCRdb's protein, which comes from a much larger clone; a read error is likely, and the protein shown is translated from the DNA. The rearrangement joins TRDV2 to TRDJ1, with D maybe TRDD3 (6 bases). CDR3 length: 15 residues. Germline V gene lookup returns CDR1 GEAIGNYY and CDR2 EKD. V was clipped by 4 bases and J by 3 bases, with 17 bases between them. The CDR3 here is CACDPLRDRSDKLIF. The CDR3 DNA reads TGTGCCTGTGATCCTCTGAGGGATAGATCCGATAAACTCATCTTT.

A note on this clone: This may be a read error: a much more frequent sequence differs by one nucleotide. The gene calls are TRDV2 and TRDJ1, with 12 positions matching TRDD3. There are 16 residues in the CDR3. V lost 4 bases and J lost 0; bases outside the gene matches: 5. CDR1 is GEAIGNYY, CDR2 EKD, per germline. The CDR3 sequence is CACERLGDTNTDKLIF. In DNA form, the CDR3 reads TGTGCCTGTGAACGTCTGGGGGATACGAACACCGATAAACTCATCTTT.

Concerning this clone: A read error is likely here: a far larger clone is one base away. This sequence joins TRDV2 and TRDJ1; a possible D gene is TRDD3 (5 bases). CDR1 GEAIGNYY and CDR2 EKD come from the germline V gene. CDR3 length equals 15 residues. CDR3 sequence (DNA): TGTGCCTGTGACCCTCTGGGAGCAAACACCGATAAACCCATCTTT. Protein: CACDPLGANTDKPIF.